These 18 T cell receptor beta chains came from one sample sequenced in a study of CD8+ T cells in alopecia areata. Extraction of RNA preceded its reverse transcription into cDNA, which served as the sequencing template. The data were produced by immunoSEQ multiplex PCR, yet TCRdb's version contains in-frame clones alone and is incomplete. The table records approximately 200,000 clones, 43% of them present only once. Treatment: oral pan-JAK inhibitor, 5-10 mg twice daily. Sequences were derived from CD4+ T cells sorted from blood, sampled between weeks 36 and 40, from a patient treated with tofacitinib. The receptors were sampled from a human donor with alopecia areata.

The J gene is TRBJ2-5, the V gene TRBV10-3, with D hard to call. Germline-derived CDR1 and CDR2 are ENHRY and SYGVKD. V lost 6 bases and J 4 bases, leaving 9 bases between the germline ends. This CDR3 is built from 12 residues. This CDR3 reads CAISSSRETQYF. The CDR3 DNA follows: TGTGCCATCAGCTCGAGTAGAGAGACCCAGTACTTC.

J is TRBJ2-7 and V is TRBV30; D ambiguous. Germline V gives CDR1 GTSNPN, CDR2 SVGIG (reference sequence). With 4 bases removed from V and 6 bases from J, the gap between germline ends came to 16 bases. CDR3 size: 13 residues. The DNA of the CDR3 is TGTGCCTGGAATTTCGCCCCCCTTAGCGAGCAGTACTTC. Translation: CAWNFAPLSEQYF. Drawing the rest from reference TRBV30 and TRBJ2-7, the complete variable domain is SQTIHQWPATLVQPVGSPLSLECTVEGTSNPNLYWYRQAAGRGLQLLFYSVGIGQISSEVPQNLSASRPQDRQFILSSKKLLLSDSGFYLCAWNFAPLSEQYFGPGTRLTVT.

This clone was detected only a few times. This chain uses TRBV15 with TRBJ2-1, with 8 bases identical to TRBD1. Unmatched junction bases numbered 4, after V lost 11 bases and J lost 4 bases. The CDR3 is made up of 12 amino acids. Per the germline V gene, CDR1 is LNHNV and CDR2 is YYDKDF (reference sequence). CDR3 amino acids: CAAGTGYNEQFF. The CDR3 region has the DNA TGTGCCGCCGGGACAGGATACAATGAGCAGTTCTTC. Full variable domain (outside the CDR3, taken from reference TRBV15 and TRBJ2-1): DAMVIQNPRYQVTQFGKPVTLSCSQTLNHNVMYWYQQKSSQAPKLLFHYYDKDFNNEADTPDNFQSRRPNTSFCFLDIRSPGLGDTAMYLCAAGTGYNEQFFGPGTRLTVL.

This clone was seen only a few times. The chain employs TRBV27 and TRBJ2-6, with D unclear. Germline CDR1 MNHEY, CDR2 SMNVEV (reference sequence). The length of the CDR3 is 13 residues. Trimming removed 5 bases at V and 2 bases at J, with 4 bases between. Here the CDR3 reads CASSPAGANVLTF. The CDR3 bases are TGTGCCAGCAGTCCAGCTGGGGCCAACGTCCTGACTTTC. The whole variable domain, remainder taken from reference TRBV27 and TRBJ2-6, is EAQVTQNPRYLITVTGKKLTVTCSQNMNHEYMSWYRQDPGLGLRQIYYSMNVEVTDKGDVPEGYKVSRKEKRNFPLILESPSPNQTSLYFCASSPAGANVLTFGAGSRLTVL.

This clone was counted between two and nine times. The V and J genes are TRBV6-1 and TRBJ1-5; 8 bases fit TRBD1. With 4 bases clipped from V and 0 bases from J, the junction kept 11 bases outside the gene matches. The CDR3 extends over 18 amino acids. The germline gives CDR1 MNHNS, CDR2 SASEGT. The CDR3 region is CASSVKTGELYSNQPQHF. CDR3 in DNA: TGTGCCAGCAGTGTAAAGACAGGGGAGCTTTATAGCAATCAGCCCCAGCATTTT.

This chain links TRBV7-2 with TRBJ1-2, with 8 positions matching TRBD1. The length of the CDR3 is 15 residues. V shed 1 base, J shed 4 bases, and the junction held 5 bases outside the gene matches. The germline V gene encodes CDR1 SGHTA and CDR2 FQGNSA. The CDR3 region is CASSLGGTGLYGYTF. Here the CDR3 DNA reads TGTGCCAGCAGCTTAGGAGGGACAGGACTCTATGGCTACACCTTC.

This clone was counted between two and nine times. This chain uses TRBV6-5 with TRBJ2-2; 7 bases map to TRBD2. Germline lookup yields CDR1 MNHEY and CDR2 SVGAGI. J was trimmed by 7 bases and V by 6 bases; bases with no gene match: 11. The CDR3 length is 15 residues. This chain's CDR3 is CASRWGRAGNGELFF. The CDR3 region has the DNA TGTGCCAGCAGATGGGGCCGAGCGGGGAACGGGGAGCTGTTTTTT.

A word on this clone: Other DNA sequences in this specimen translate into the identical CDR3. The gene calls are TRBV5-1 and TRBJ2-3, with D unclear. CDR3 length equals 12 residues. Germline lookup yields CDR1 SGHRS and CDR2 YFSETQ. Trimming pared 4 bases from V and 6 bases from J, leaving 9 bases between. Here the CDR3 reads CASSPPTDTQYF. Written as DNA, the CDR3 is TGCGCCAGCAGCCCCCCCACGGATACGCAGTATTTT.

This chain links TRBV29-1 with TRBJ2-5, with D uncertain. The germline gives CDR1 SQVTM, CDR2 ANQGSEA. Between the trimmed V and J ends, which lost 4 bases and 2 bases, there was a span of 11 bases. This CDR3 region has 13 residues. CDR3 in DNA: TGCAGCGTTGGTAGGGCAATACAAGAGACCCAGTACTTC. Amino acid sequence: CSVGRAIQETQYF.

The V call is TRBV5-1, the J call TRBJ2-7; 8 bases agree with TRBD1. The germline V gene has CDR1 SGHRS and CDR2 YFSETQ. V trimming: 4 bases; J trimming: 6 bases; junction bases outside the gene matches: 9. This CDR3 region has 14 residues. This CDR3 reads CASSPTPTGGEQYF. CDR3 nucleotides: TGCGCCAGCAGCCCCACCCCCACAGGGGGCGAGCAGTACTTC.

The rearrangement uses TRBV5-4 and TRBJ1-1; D may be TRBD1 (6 bases). Germline-derived CDR1 and CDR2 are SGHNT and YYREEE (reference sequence). The CDR3 loop spans 15 amino acids. Trimming removed 4 bases from V and 5 bases from J, with 18 bases in between. CDR3 residues: CASSPIGGARTEAFF. CDR3 in DNA: TGTGCCAGCAGCCCAATCGGGGGGGCTAGGACTGAAGCTTTCTTT. The variable domain in full, with the rest retrieved from reference TRBV5-4 and TRBJ1-1, is ETGVTQSPTHLIKTRGQQVTLRCSSQSGHNTVSWYQQALGQGPQFIFQYYREEENGRGNFPPRFSGLQFPNYSSELNVNALELDDSALYLCASSPIGGARTEAFFGQGTRLTVV.

This clone was counted a few times. V and J are TRBV14 and TRBJ2-5, with TRBD2 matching 13 bases. With 4 bases clipped from V and 2 bases from J, the junction kept 1 base outside the gene matches. The length of the CDR3 is 15 residues. The germline V gene encodes CDR1 SGHDN and CDR2 FVKESK. Here the CDR3 DNA reads TGTGCCAGCAGCCCGACTAGCGGGAGGCAAGAGACCCAGTACTTC. Residues: CASSPTSGRQETQYF.

The CDR3 is CASSVADRAYEQYF. The CDR3 nucleotides read TGTGCCAGCAGCGTAGCAGACAGAGCCTACGAGCAGTACTTC. The gene calls are TRBV9 and TRBJ2-7; tentatively, D is TRBD1 (5 bases). This CDR3 has 14 residues. CDR1 SGDLS and CDR2 YYNGEE come from the germline V gene. V lost 0 bases and J lost 2, with 9 bases in between.

V usage is TRBV9 and J usage is TRBJ2-7, with TRBD1 matching 7 bases. With 4 bases clipped from V and 0 bases from J, the junction kept 7 bases outside the gene matches. Per the germline V gene, CDR1 is SGDLS and CDR2 is YYNGEE. The CDR3 runs 15 residues. The DNA for the CDR3 is TGTGCCAGCAGCCCCCGACAGGGCAGCTCCTACGAGCAGTACTTC. Its translation is CASSPRQGSSYEQYF. The variable domain in full, with the rest retrieved from reference TRBV9 and TRBJ2-7, is DSGVTQTPKHLITATGQRVTLRCSPRSGDLSVYWYQQSLDQGLQFLIQYYNGEERAKGNILERFSAQQFPDLHSELNLSSLELGDSALYFCASSPRQGSSYEQYFGPGTRLTVT.

This clone was counted a few times. The genes are TRBV29-1 and TRBJ1-2; no reliable D call. Trimming took off 7 bases at V and 2 bases at J, with 11 bases between the two ends. Germline V gives CDR1 SQVTM, CDR2 ANQGSEA. The CDR3 loop spans 12 amino acids. The CDR3 nucleotides are TGCAGCGCAGGAAGTGGGAACTATGGCTACACCTTC. Translating gives CSAGSGNYGYTF.

This clone was seen only a few times. J is TRBJ2-5 and V is TRBV2, with D tentatively TRBD1 (5 bases). Trimming removed 8 bases at V and 3 bases at J, with 10 bases between. There are 12 residues in the CDR3. In germline, CDR1 is SNHLY, CDR2 FYNNEI. The CDR3 DNA is TGTGCCAGCGGCAGGGAAGAAGAGACCCAGTACTTC. Encoded protein: CASGREEETQYF.

This chain joins TRBV6-6 and TRBJ2-5; D is uncertain. The CDR3 is made up of 12 amino acids. Trimming removed 0 bases at V and 5 bases at J, with 4 bases between. From germline, CDR1 is MNHNY and CDR2 SVGAGI (reference sequence). Here the CDR3 DNA reads TGTGCCAGCAGTTACTCGACCGAGACCCAGTACTTC. Residues: CASSYSTETQYF.

This chain uses TRBV10-3 with TRBJ2-2, with 9 positions matching TRBD2. Germline CDR1 reads ENHRY; CDR2 reads SYGVKD. Trimming took 6 bases from V and 0 from J; bases not matched to a gene: 8. CDR3 length equals 17 residues. CDR3 sequence reads: CAISTSGLRTNTGELFF. The CDR3 DNA is TGTGCCATCAGCACTAGCGGGTTACGCACGAACACCGGGGAGCTGTTTTTT.